This T cell receptor (beta chain) derives from a study of blood T cells in healthy people across ages. Study-wide points: The lack of PBMC sorting stopped any conclusive naive versus antigen-experienced comparison.

Sample-barcoded 5' priming and a J-beta primer mix drove a second PCR of roughly 6 to 12 cycles. MiXCR was run by TCRdb on the 5' RACE reads, yielding one entry per CDR3 protein. The sample shows around 1.5 million distinct CDR3 sequences, roughly 59% of them seen only once. PBMCs were isolated at a quantity of at least 6 million per sample. Regarding this clonotype: Its antigen is not identified.

The CDR3 loop spans 14 amino acids. The ends were cut back, 6 bases at V and 3 bases at J, with 14 bases in the middle. Per germline, CDR1 MDHEN and CDR2 SYDVKM. Sequencing was done on a sample of blood. The source of this sequence is a man between 18 and 35 years old in good health. V and J are TRBV28 and TRBJ2-5; D not certain. The CDR3 spells CASRPRGYKETQYF. The CDR3 DNA reads as TGTGCCAGCAGACCCCGAGGCTATAAAGAGACCCAGTACTTC.